What follows are 7 T cell receptor beta chains derived from one specimen sequenced in a study of T cell responses to AZD1222 COVID-19 vaccine. TCRdb's table, derived via immunoSEQ multiplex PCR, lists solely in-frame clones and lacks some. The table has roughly 140,000 clones, 90% seen once. This specimen consisted of peripheral blood, obtained on day 0 of AZD1222 vaccination. Receptors originate from an adult in good health.

This chain joins TRBV6-2 or TRBV6-3 and TRBJ1-1; 11 nucleotides line up with TRBD1. The germline CDR1 and CDR2 sequences are MNHEY and SVGEGT. V was clipped by 0 bases and J by 5 bases; unmatched bases: 11. The CDR3 runs 18 residues. CDR3 DNA: TGTGCCAGCAGTTACTCCTCGTCGGGACAGGGGGGGGAAACTGAAGCTTTCTTT. This encodes CASSYSSSGQGGETEAFF.

J is TRBJ2-1 and V is TRBV6-2 or TRBV6-3; 15 nucleotides agree with TRBD2. The CDR3 has 16 amino acids. Germline CDR1 and CDR2: MNHEY and SVGEGT. Trimming cost V 4 bases and J 6 bases; bases outside gene matches: 4. The DNA of the CDR3 is TGTGCCAGCAGTTCCGGGACTAGCGGGAGGACCAATGAGCAGTTCTTC. Protein: CASSSGTSGRTNEQFF.

The chain recombines TRBV19 with TRBJ2-5; D perhaps matches TRBD1 (5 bases). The ends were cut back, 5 bases at V and 5 bases at J, with 12 bases in the middle. In germline, CDR1 is LNHDA, CDR2 SQIVND (reference sequence). CDR3 size: 13 residues. In DNA, the CDR3 is TGTGCCAGTAGTCAAAACTCAGGGGAGACCCAGTACTTC. This sequence encodes CASSQNSGETQYF.

The gene calls are TRBV10-3 and TRBJ1-5; unclear D gene. Germline loops: CDR1 ENHRY, CDR2 SYGVKD. The CDR3 is made up of 14 amino acids. Trimming pared 4 bases from V and 2 bases from J, leaving 9 bases between. CDR3 sequence: CAISGAEGNQPQHF. Written as DNA, the CDR3 is TGTGCCATCAGTGGGGCAGAGGGCAATCAGCCCCAGCATTTT.

The gene calls are TRBV6-5 and TRBJ1-1; D call uncertain. Trimming took 7 bases from V and 3 from J, leaving 15 bases between them. The germline V gene has CDR1 MNHEY and CDR2 SVGAGI. CDR3 length: 14 amino acids. CDR3 residues: CASTHPGGDTEAFF. As DNA, the CDR3 is TGTGCCAGCACCCACCCCGGAGGCGACACTGAAGCTTTCTTT.

V and J are TRBV25-1 and TRBJ1-2, with no clear D. The CDR3 contains 13 residues. Trimming took off 9 bases at V and 8 bases at J, with 19 bases between the two ends. In germline, CDR1 is MGHDK, CDR2 SYGVNS. The CDR3 DNA reads as TGTGCCAGTACCCGGAACGAGTTGGGGGGCTACACCTTC. Amino acids: CASTRNELGGYTF.

This clone is a singleton in its sample. The chain links TRBV27 to TRBJ1-4; 10 bases fit TRBD1. The CDR3 has 16 amino acids. V shed 4 bases, J shed 6 bases, and the junction held 8 bases outside the gene matches. Germline CDR1 MNHEY, CDR2 SMNVEV (reference sequence). The CDR3 spells CASSSNIGTGDEKLFF. CDR3 nucleotides: TGTGCCAGCAGTTCCAACATCGGGACAGGGGATGAAAAACTGTTTTTT.